These 3 T cell receptor beta chains were all obtained from the same sample, sequenced in a study of tumor-infiltrating lymphocytes in primary liver carcinoma (dated by TCRdb to 2016 to 2017). The sequencing machine was an Illumina HiSeq 2500. Starting from 450 to 500 ng total RNA, TCRbeta-specific cDNA was produced by reverse transcription with a constant-region primer and ProtoScript II reverse transcriptase. Three nested multiplex PCR rounds, following a slightly modified ARM-PCR procedure, were used to build the TCRbeta libraries. The first two PCR rounds used multiplex TRBV1-TRBV30 forward primers with a Cbeta reverse primer, each for 10 cycles. TCRdb's own reprocessing of the public reads used fastp at Q25 and MiXCR and kept productive beta chains. One record per CDR3 amino acid sequence lists the most common genes and DNA. This sample is represented by over 250,000 distinct CDR3 sequences; approximately 58% of them were singletons. The ten most abundant clones make up approximately 17% of the sample.

TRIzol reagent was used to extract blood RNA from unsorted whole blood, while the DNeasy Blood & Tissue kit provided the germline DNA. The sequenced sample was peripheral blood. All receptors derive from a woman aged 25 to 39 with primary liver carcinoma and hepatitis B virus infection.

This clonotype has just one count. A junction boundary mismatches the germline segment, possibly from a read error. V is TRBV12-3 or TRBV12-4 and J is TRBJ1-5; no clear D gene. This CDR3 is built from 13 residues. CDR3 sequence reads: CANSQGSDQPQHF. In DNA form, the CDR3 reads TGTGCCAACAGTCAAGGGTCAGATCAGCCCCAGCATTTT.

The sample holds a few counts of this clonotype. Mismatch with germline at one junction end may stem from a read error. The V and J genes are TRBV5-5 and TRBJ2-7; D may be TRBD2 (6 bases). The CDR3 has 17 residues. The germline CDR1 and CDR2 sequences are SGHKS and YYEKEE (reference sequence). This chain's CDR3 is CAGSLDGNPGVPYEQYF. DNA for the CDR3: TGTGCCGGCAGCTTGGACGGAAACCCGGGGGTCCCCTACGAGCAGTACTTC. The full variable domain, rest sourced from reference TRBV5-5 and TRBJ2-7, is DAGVTQSPTHLIKTRGQQVTLRCSPISGHKSVSWYQQVLGQGPQFIFQYYEKEERGRGNFPDRFSARQFPNYSSELNVNALLLGDSALYLCAGSLDGNPGVPYEQYFGPGTRLTVT.

This chain connects TRBV11-2 to TRBJ2-5; D remains ambiguous. The V end lost 5 bases, the J end lost 2 bases, and 12 bases lay between the germline ends. The CDR3 extends over 14 amino acids. Germline V gene data show CDR1 as SGHAT and CDR2 as FQNNGV. The CDR3 spells CASSIGLMQETQYF. CDR3 sequence (DNA): TGTGCCAGCAGCATAGGCTTAATGCAAGAGACCCAGTACTTC.